This passage covers 6 T cell receptor beta chains from one sample sequenced in a study of glioma-infiltrating T cells. TCR alpha and beta CDR3 regions were amplified from RNA using iRepertoire nested multiplex PCR. Via MiXCR, TCRdb re-called the multiplex PCR reads, giving one row per CDR3 protein. The profile shows over 140,000 distinct CDR3 sequences, 39% of them singletons. Sequenced material: glioma tissue, nonneoplastic brain tissue, or PBMCs (not recorded which). These receptor sequences come from a human donor with low-grade glioma or glioblastoma, undergoing nonglioma brain surgery, or in good health (not recorded which).

The chain employs TRBV4-3 and TRBJ2-3; no clear D. V shed 0 bases and J shed 1 base, with 8 bases lying between them. The germline CDR1 and CDR2 sequences are LGHNA and YSLEER. The length of the CDR3 is 15 residues. The CDR3 reads CASSQDYFGTDTQYF. The DNA of the CDR3 is TGCGCCAGCAGCCAAGACTATTTCGGCACAGATACGCAGTATTTT.

The chain couples TRBV11-2 to TRBJ2-5, with D perhaps matching TRBD2 (6 bases). Germline-derived CDR1 and CDR2 are SGHAT and FQNNGV. The V end lost 5 bases, the J end lost 1 base, and 14 bases lay between the germline ends. The CDR3 is 15 amino acids. The CDR3 sequence is CASSQISGPQETQYF. The CDR3 bases are TGTGCCAGCAGCCAGATAAGCGGGCCCCAAGAGACCCAGTACTTC.

This clonotype occurred a few times. DNA for the CDR3: TGTGCCAGCAGTTACTTACAGGACAATGAGCAGTTCTTC. Protein sequence: CASSYLQDNEQFF. The genes are TRBV6-6 and TRBJ2-1, with D tentatively TRBD1 (5 bases). The CDR3 totals 13 residues. Germline V lookup: CDR1 MNHNY, CDR2 SVGAGI (reference sequence). V was cut by 1 base and J by 5 bases, with 6 bases left in between.

The genes are TRBV11-2 and TRBJ2-3; D call uncertain. V was pared by 5 bases and J by 2 bases, with 14 bases between. CDR1 and CDR2 (germline): SGHAT, FQNNGV. This CDR3 has 15 residues. DNA of the CDR3: TGTGCCAGCAGCCTCCGAATTGGGGACACAGATACGCAGTATTTT. Translating it yields CASSLRIGDTDTQYF. Using reference TRBV11-2 and TRBJ2-3 for the parts outside the CDR3, the full variable domain is EAGVAQSPRYKIIEKRQSVAFWCNPISGHATLYWYQQILGQGPKLLIQFQNNGVVDDSQLPKDRFSAERLKGVDSTLKIQPAKLEDSAVYLCASSLRIGDTDTQYFGPGTRLTVL.

The gene calls are TRBV28 and TRBJ1-1; no firm D call. Germline CDR1 MDHEN, CDR2 SYDVKM. CDR3 size: 14 residues. V was clipped by 6 bases and J by 1 base, with 12 bases between them. The CDR3 coding sequence is TGTGCCAGCAGCCCAGGAGGCGCGAACACTGAAGCTTTCTTT. This sequence encodes CASSPGGANTEAFF.

V and J are TRBV4-3 and TRBJ2-5; TRBD1 is a possible D gene (5 bases). Trimming removed 1 base at V and 4 bases at J, with 10 bases between. This CDR3 is 14 amino acids long. Germline V gene sequence: CDR1 LGHNA, CDR2 YSLEER. Here the CDR3 reads CASSQGQGSETQYF. The DNA of the CDR3 is TGCGCCAGCAGCCAAGGTCAGGGCTCAGAGACCCAGTACTTC.